This T cell receptor (beta chain) is drawn from a study of T cell responses to AZD1222 COVID-19 vaccine. Study details: Second-dose recipients at about 4 or about 12 weeks were treated as one pooled group.

Produced via immunoSEQ multiplex PCR; TCRdb's table is partial and in-frame only. The sample includes some 120,000 clones, roughly 88% of them seen just once. General study findings and limits: Just a handful of AZD1222 recipients tested seropositive at baseline.

Germline V CDR1 and CDR2: SGHTA, FQGNSA. This CDR3 comprises 15 residues. Trimming shortened V by 0 bases and J by 7 bases, and 12 bases separated the two germline ends. Concerning this clone: Its target is not known.

Sequenced material: peripheral blood, taken on day 0 of AZD1222 vaccination. The source is an adult in good health. The V and J genes are TRBV7-2 and TRBJ1-4, with TRBD1 as a possible D gene (6 bases). CDR3 sequence: CASSLAGGRGEKLFF. Written as DNA, the CDR3 is TGTGCCAGCAGCTTAGCGGGGGGCAGGGGTGAAAAACTGTTTTTT.